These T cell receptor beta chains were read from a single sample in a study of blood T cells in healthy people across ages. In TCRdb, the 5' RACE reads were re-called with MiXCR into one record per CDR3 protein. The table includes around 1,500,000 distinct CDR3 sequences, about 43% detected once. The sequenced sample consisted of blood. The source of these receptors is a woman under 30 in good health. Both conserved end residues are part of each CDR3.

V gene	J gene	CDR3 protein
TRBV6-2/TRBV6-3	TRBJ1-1	CASVGWENTEAFF
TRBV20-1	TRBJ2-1	CSARDGSAGGSYNEQFF
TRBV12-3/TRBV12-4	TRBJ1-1	CASRLSGGTEAFF
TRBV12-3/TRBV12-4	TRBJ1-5	CASILQDGPQHF
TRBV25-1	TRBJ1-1	CASSEYPGRGSTEAFF
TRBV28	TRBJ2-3	CASSPRGRTDTQYF
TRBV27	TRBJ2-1	CASSLSFRVEYNEQFF
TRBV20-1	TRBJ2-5	CSGRASGGYQETQYF
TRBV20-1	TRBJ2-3	CSARDPMGAADTQYF
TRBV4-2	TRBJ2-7	CASSQDPGTSSYNEQYF
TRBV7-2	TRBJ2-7	CASSLSTSTPYEQYF
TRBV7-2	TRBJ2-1	CASSLTLASSYNEQFF
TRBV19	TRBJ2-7	CASSQEPKPYEQYF
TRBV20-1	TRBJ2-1	CSARIPGTSGNEQFF
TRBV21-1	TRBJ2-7	CASSKLVPGPSPSYEQYF
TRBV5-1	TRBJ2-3	CASGRLAGGSSTDTQYF
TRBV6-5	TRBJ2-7	CASSYPYRGTAYEQYF
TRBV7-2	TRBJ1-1	CASRLRGENTEAFF
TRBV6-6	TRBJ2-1	CASSKPGGTSLYHEQFF
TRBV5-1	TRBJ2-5	CASGQTGGQETQYF
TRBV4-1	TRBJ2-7	CASSQVGRGEYEQYF
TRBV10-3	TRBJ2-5	CAISVVSGETQYF
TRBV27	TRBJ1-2	CASSSGTGFLYGYTF
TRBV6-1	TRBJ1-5	CASSAGTGRQPQHF
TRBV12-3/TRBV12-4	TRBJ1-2	CASTSIGGGRSSNYGYTF
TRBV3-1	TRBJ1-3	CASSPLAGNTIYF
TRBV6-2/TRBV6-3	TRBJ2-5	CASSQGYGETQYF
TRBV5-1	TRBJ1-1	CASSLSGTEAFF
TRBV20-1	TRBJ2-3	CSARDSSLPNPRTDTQYF
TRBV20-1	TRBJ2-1	CSARLAGAAYEQFF
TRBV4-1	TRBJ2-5	CASSRTSGGHQETQYF